The source of this T cell receptor beta chain is a study of blood T cell repertoires in COVID-19. About the study: Samples of COVID-19 (acute and convalescent) were obtained from the United States, Italy and Spain. Sample material is recorded as cDNA or gDNA derived from T cells, B-cell-depleted T cells, or PBMCs.

Per the study methods: It was from reference gene primer amplification that nucleated cell counts were estimated. Produced via immunoSEQ multiplex PCR; TCRdb's table is partial and in-frame only. The DNA was the basis for D and trimming; V, J and clone size are from that table. The table has roughly 240,000 clones, approximately 80% seen once; the top ten hold around 4.7%. Germline-derived CDR1 and CDR2 are SGHRS and YFSETQ. Germline trimming cut 4 bases from V and 3 bases from J; bases unmatched to any gene: 5. The CDR3 is made up of 15 amino acids. This clone came up a few times. The receptor comes from a woman in her 70s with acute or convalescent COVID-19. This sequence joins TRBV5-1 and TRBJ2-1, with TRBD2 matching 9 bases. Sequencing was done on a sample of peripheral blood. The CDR3 nucleotides read TGCGCCAGCAGCCCAGCAGCGGGGGGCTACAATGAGCAGTTCTTC. It encodes CASSPAAGGYNEQFF.